One sample yielded the 11 T cell receptor beta chains listed below, sequenced in a study of blood T cell repertoires in COVID-19. TCRdb's table, derived via immunoSEQ multiplex PCR, lists solely in-frame clones and lacks some. The sample lists under 350,000 clones, 90% occurring once. The sample was PBMCs or T cells enriched from blood (not recorded which). These receptors were taken from a man aged 55 to 70 who had recovered from COVID-19.

The chain uses TRBV18 and TRBJ2-7; 8 bases are a match to TRBD1. V trimming: 6 bases; J trimming: 5 bases; junction bases outside the gene matches: 6. The CDR3 loop spans 13 amino acids. Germline V lookup: CDR1 KGHSH, CDR2 LQKENI. This CDR3 reads CASSPTGVNEQYF. The CDR3 nucleotides read TGTGCCAGCTCCCCGACAGGGGTCAACGAGCAGTACTTC.

The genes are TRBV28 and TRBJ2-1, with 7 bases that match TRBD1. V gave up 1 base and J gave up 9 bases; unmatched junction bases: 3. Per the germline V gene, CDR1 is MDHEN and CDR2 is SYDVKM. The length of the CDR3 is 13 residues. CDR3 sequence (DNA): TGTGCCAGCAGTTTATTAGGGGGCGGTGAGCAGTTCTTC. Its translation is CASSLLGGGEQFF.

The chain couples TRBV7-6 to TRBJ2-7; 7 bases fit TRBD1. The CDR3 is 15 residues long. Germline lookup yields CDR1 SGHVS and CDR2 FNYEAQ. The junction had 13 bases not matched to a gene; V was cut back by 7 bases and J by 4 bases. The chain's CDR3 is CASTQTSGRGYEQYF. DNA for the CDR3: TGTGCCAGCACCCAAACTAGTGGCAGGGGGTACGAGCAGTACTTC.

This chain joins TRBV30 and TRBJ2-1, with D unclear. The V end lost 0 bases, the J end lost 4 bases, and 13 bases lay between the germline ends. Germline-derived CDR1 and CDR2 are GTSNPN and SVGIG (reference sequence). The CDR3 has 15 residues. The CDR3 loop reads CAWSVLGSEYNEQFF. The CDR3 nucleotides read TGTGCCTGGAGTGTACTGGGCTCTGAATACAATGAGCAGTTCTTC. The full variable domain, its missing parts supplied by reference TRBV30 and TRBJ2-1, is SQTIHQWPATLVQPVGSPLSLECTVEGTSNPNLYWYRQAAGRGLQLLFYSVGIGQISSEVPQNLSASRPQDRQFILSSKKLLLSDSGFYLCAWSVLGSEYNEQFFGPGTRLTVL.

The CDR3 DNA follows: TGTGCCAGCAGTAAGACAGGTAACTCCTACAATGAGCAGTTCTTC. Its translation is CASSKTGNSYNEQFF. The chain links TRBV6-5 to TRBJ2-1, with D possibly TRBD1 on 6 matching bases. CDR3 length equals 15 residues. V gave up 5 bases and J gave up 0 bases, with 11 bases separating them. In germline, CDR1 is MNHEY, CDR2 SVGAGI.

The chain has TRBV27 and TRBJ2-6, with 8 bases lining up with TRBD1. V trimming: 5 bases; J trimming: 2 bases; junction bases outside the gene matches: 17. CDR1 MNHEY and CDR2 SMNVEV come from the germline V gene (reference sequence). The CDR3 has 20 amino acids. This CDR3 is CASSGRTGSLSPPGANVLTF. CDR3 sequence (DNA): TGTGCCAGCAGTGGGAGGACAGGGAGTTTGTCCCCCCCTGGGGCCAACGTCCTGACTTTC.

The chain links TRBV7-9 to TRBJ1-5; 9 bases map to TRBD1. Germline V lookup: CDR1 SEHNR, CDR2 FQNEAQ (reference sequence). CDR3 length equals 17 residues. V shed 6 bases, J shed 4 bases, and the junction held 13 bases outside the gene matches. The CDR3 protein is CASSPILGQGLNQPQHF. The CDR3 DNA sequence: TGTGCCAGCAGTCCTATCCTGGGACAGGGTTTAAATCAGCCCCAGCATTTT.

CDR3 nucleotides: TGTGCCAGCAGTAATCAGGTCAACACTGAAGCTTTCTTT. Translation gives CASSNQVNTEAFF. This chain uses TRBV6-1 with TRBJ1-1; D gene ambiguous. Germline CDR1 reads MNHNS; CDR2 reads SASEGT. V was shortened by 5 bases and J by 2 bases, with 9 bases between the two germline ends. CDR3 length: 13 residues.

The chain recombines TRBV30 with TRBJ2-3; D is unclear. Deletions cut 4 bases from V and 4 bases from J, with 6 bases between. The CDR3 loop spans 11 amino acids. Germline values: CDR1 GTSNPN, CDR2 SVGIG (reference sequence). The CDR3 nucleotides read TGTGCCTGGATTTCGGCAGATACGCAGTATTTT. Its translation: CAWISADTQYF. The full variable domain, rest sourced from reference TRBV30 and TRBJ2-3, is SQTIHQWPATLVQPVGSPLSLECTVEGTSNPNLYWYRQAAGRGLQLLFYSVGIGQISSEVPQNLSASRPQDRQFILSSKKLLLSDSGFYLCAWISADTQYFGPGTRLTVL.

The chain carries TRBV6-2 or TRBV6-3 and TRBJ2-3; unclear D gene. The CDR3 consists of 13 residues. Between the trimmed V and J ends, which lost 5 bases and 4 bases, there was a span of 10 bases. CDR1 is MNHEY, CDR2 SVGEGT, per germline. The CDR3 sequence is CASSLVLADTQYF. CDR3 bases: TGTGCCAGCAGTCTAGTCCTGGCAGATACGCAGTATTTT.

The rearrangement joins TRBV7-2 to TRBJ1-1; 10 nucleotides align to TRBD1. The V gene's germline CDR1 is SGHTA and CDR2 FQGNSA. V was clipped by 4 bases and J by 6 bases; unmatched bases: 8. This CDR3 has 15 amino acids. DNA of the CDR3: TGTGCCAGCAGCTCCGCTTCAGGGACAGGGGCTGAAGCTTTCTTT. It is translated as CASSSASGTGAEAFF.